The 15 T cell receptor beta chains listed next were all sequenced from one sample in a study of T cell changes during pregnancy in multiple sclerosis. Assay used: immunoSEQ multiplex PCR; TCRdb lists only in-frame clones, some missing. The data contain fewer than 150,000 clones, roughly 95% of them singletons. Specimen: peripheral blood, collected after pregnancy. The receptors originated from a female donor with multiple sclerosis, enrolled in a pregnancy study.

The CDR3 here is CASSSGLAVPRELFF. The CDR3 DNA is TGTGCCAGCAGCTCGGGACTAGCGGTACCCCGGGAGCTGTTTTTT. The chain links TRBV27 to TRBJ2-2; 11 bases align to TRBD2. The CDR3 covers 15 residues. V lost 6 bases to trimming and J lost 9 bases; unmatched junction nucleotides: 9. Looked up from germline, CDR1 is MNHEY and CDR2 is SMNVEV (reference sequence).

This chain uses TRBV28 with TRBJ1-1; tentatively, D is TRBD1 (6 bases). V lost 6 bases and J lost 0, with 14 bases in between. Germline values: CDR1 MDHEN, CDR2 SYDVKM. The CDR3 sequence is 15 residues long. The CDR3 region is CASSYPQGMNTEAFF. CDR3 nucleotides: TGTGCCAGCAGCTACCCACAGGGAATGAACACTGAAGCTTTCTTT.

This chain connects TRBV6-6 to TRBJ2-7, with 7 bases matching TRBD2. The junction had 5 bases not matched to a gene; V was cut back by 2 bases and J by 4 bases. The germline V gene encodes CDR1 MNHNY and CDR2 SVGAGI (reference sequence). This CDR3 has 14 amino acids. The CDR3 DNA is TGTGCCAGCAGTTACCGGGCGGGAGTTTACGAGCAGTACTTC. Its translation: CASSYRAGVYEQYF.

The CDR3 sequence is CASMILGGLTDTQYF. CDR3 in DNA: TGTGCCAGCATGATCCTAGGAGGCCTCACAGATACGCAGTATTTT. The rearrangement uses TRBV6-5 and TRBJ2-3; TRBD2 is a possible D gene (5 bases). This CDR3 is built from 15 residues. From germline, CDR1 is MNHEY and CDR2 SVGAGI. V shed 7 bases and J shed 2 bases, with 16 bases lying between them.

This clone was seen once. The CDR3 loop reads CASSLTGRGNTIYF. The CDR3 DNA follows: TGTGCCAGCAGCTTGACAGGGCGCGGAAACACCATATATTTT. This chain connects TRBV13 to TRBJ1-3, with 7 bases identical to TRBD1. The J segment lost 4 bases and the V segment lost 3 bases, leaving 3 bases of the junction unmatched. The CDR3 length is 14 residues. Germline V CDR1 and CDR2: PRHDT, FYEKMQ (reference sequence).

The chain carries TRBV5-6 and TRBJ2-1; no reliable D call. The CDR3 has 11 amino acids. Germline CDR1 and CDR2: SGHDT and YYEEEE. V lost 4 bases and J 6 bases, leaving 5 bases between the germline ends. CDR3 protein: CASSLFNEQFF. CDR3 in DNA: TGTGCCAGCAGCCTCTTCAATGAGCAGTTCTTC.

The chain has TRBV7-2 and TRBJ2-5; 14 bases are shared with TRBD2. Germline-derived CDR1 and CDR2 are SGHTA and FQGNSA. V lost 4 bases to trimming and J lost 5 bases; unmatched junction nucleotides: 6. This CDR3 is built from 16 residues. CDR3 DNA sequence: TGTGCCAGCAGCTCGGGACTAGCGGGAGTGGGTGAGACCCAGTACTTC. Translated, it gives CASSSGLAGVGETQYF.

The chain combines TRBV9 with TRBJ2-1; 11 bases match TRBD2. V shed 3 bases and J 4 bases; nucleotides not matched to a gene: 3. The CDR3 has 15 amino acids. In germline, CDR1 is SGDLS, CDR2 YYNGEE. In nucleotides, the CDR3 is TGTGCCAGCAGCGAGGGACTAGCGGATTACAATGAGCAGTTCTTC. Translation: CASSEGLADYNEQFF.

The rearrangement links TRBV18 to TRBJ1-2, with 7 bases aligning to TRBD1. This CDR3 spans 14 amino acids. Unmatched junction bases numbered 4, after V lost 2 bases and J lost 4 bases. Germline V CDR1 and CDR2: KGHSH, LQKENI. The CDR3 reads CASSPGTAAYGYTF. The CDR3, as DNA: TGTGCCAGCTCACCAGGGACAGCCGCCTATGGCTACACCTTC.

The chain carries TRBV5-4 and TRBJ2-6; 9 positions agree with TRBD1. CDR1 and CDR2 from the germline V gene are SGHNT and YYREEE (reference sequence). With V trimmed by 3 bases and J by 0 bases, 4 bases remained unmatched. This CDR3 spans 17 amino acids. In DNA, the CDR3 is TGTGCCAGCAGCTCCCGGGACAGGGTCTCTGGGGCCAACGTCCTGACTTTC. As protein: CASSSRDRVSGANVLTF.

The chain links TRBV14 to TRBJ2-1, with D possibly TRBD1 on 6 matching bases. Germline V CDR1 and CDR2: SGHDN, FVKESK. V was cut by 6 bases and J by 14 bases, with 14 bases left in between. The CDR3 extends over 11 amino acids. CDR3 sequence (DNA): TGTGCCAGCAGTCCCGGGACAACTAAGTTCTTC. Protein sequence: CASSPGTTKFF.

The chain uses TRBV6-6 and TRBJ2-5; TRBD2 matches at 9 bases. Germline CDR1 and CDR2: MNHNY and SVGAGI (reference sequence). The CDR3 loop spans 15 amino acids. Trimming cost V 2 bases and J 5 bases; bases outside gene matches: 6. The CDR3 spells CASSYGPSGIETQYF. The DNA of the CDR3 is TGTGCCAGCAGTTACGGTCCTAGCGGGATTGAGACCCAGTACTTC.

This clone has just one count. This sequence joins TRBV18 and TRBJ2-5, with 10 positions matching TRBD2. CDR1 is KGHSH, CDR2 LQKENI, per germline. With V trimmed by 2 bases and J by 5 bases, 5 bases remained unmatched. CDR3 size: 15 residues. CDR3 sequence (DNA): TGTGCCAGCTCACCAGGACTAGCGGAGGGGGAGACCCAGTACTTC. It codes for CASSPGLAEGETQYF.

This clone was found once. The chain links TRBV2 to TRBJ2-1; 12 positions match TRBD2. The CDR3 is made up of 15 amino acids. CDR1 is SNHLY, CDR2 FYNNEI, per germline. Germline trimming cut 4 bases from V and 8 bases from J; bases unmatched to any gene: 6. CDR3 nucleotides: TGTGCCAGCAGTGTCCTAGCGGGAGGGCCGTATGAGCAGTTCTTC. This codes for CASSVLAGGPYEQFF.

This chain joins TRBV6-6 and TRBJ2-7; 7 bases match TRBD1. CDR1 is MNHNY, CDR2 SVGAGI, per germline (reference sequence). V trimming: 6 bases; J trimming: 5 bases; junction bases outside the gene matches: 7. The CDR3 extends over 13 amino acids. This CDR3 is CASRPGQLNEQYF. In DNA form, the CDR3 reads TGTGCCAGCAGGCCGGGACAGCTCAACGAGCAGTACTTC.